This T cell receptor (beta chain) was captured in a study of radiotherapy plus CTLA-4 blockade in lung cancer. In the study overall: Objective responses occurred in 18% of patients; about 34% had disease control. The study, taken as a whole, reports: TCR clones from tumors expanded in blood after radiotherapy plus ipilimumab.

There are a few counts of this clone. Its matching antigen is unknown. The method was immunoSEQ multiplex PCR; TCRdb's version includes in-frame clones alone and lacks a portion of them. The table records 55,000 to 80,000 clones, about 80% of them present only once. Here the sequenced sample was peripheral blood, taken from a patient treated with radiotherapy plus ipilimumab. This receptor was taken from a human donor with non-small cell lung cancer who had a complete response to radiotherapy plus ipilimumab.

CDR3 sequence: CASSLGANTEAFF. CDR3 sequence (DNA): TGTGCCAGCAGCTTAGGGGCGAACACTGAAGCTTTCTTT. The gene calls are TRBV11-3 and TRBJ1-1; no reliable D call. Deletions cut 1 base from V and 1 base from J, with 4 bases between. Germline V gene sequence: CDR1 SGHNT, CDR2 YENEEA. There are 13 residues in the CDR3.